The next 20 T cell receptor beta chains were all read from a single sample in a study of beta chain features in type 1 diabetes (dated by TCRdb to the late 2010s). Library creation used the immunoSEQ multiplex PCR assay. The High Capacity cDNA Reverse Transcription Kit was used to reverse transcribe all of the isolated RNA, meaning that expressed TCRB transcripts were what got sequenced. TCRdb mirrors the immuneACCESS table, restricted to in-frame sequences. Some clones are absent from its copies; in checked studies, under half trace to an unresolved V gene, and the reason for the others is unknown. Recorded for this sample are hundreds of thousands of clones; 12% to 15% of them occurred a single time. 6.7% of the sample is taken by the ten largest. The sample taken for sequencing was central memory CD4+ T cells from blood. These receptors all come from a man aged 25 to 40 in good health.

The genes are TRBV20-1 and TRBJ2-5; D not certain. Germline V gene data show CDR1 as DFQATT and CDR2 as SNEGSKA (reference sequence). The ends were cut back, 4 bases at V and 3 bases at J, with 6 bases in the middle. The CDR3 runs to 11 residues. CDR3: CSATKKETQYF. The DNA for the CDR3 is TGCAGTGCTACGAAAAAAGAGACCCAGTACTTC.

This clone was seen a handful of times. A junction boundary mismatches the germline segment, possibly from a read error. In DNA, the CDR3 is TGTGCCAGCAGCCAAGGGGGTCCGGGGGGCCCCCAGCATTTT. It codes for CASSQGGPGGPQHF. The rearrangement links TRBV23-1 to TRBJ1-5; TRBD1 is a possible D gene (6 bases). TRBV23-1 is marked as an open reading frame, function uncertain. CDR3 size: 14 residues.

The chain is built from TRBV9 and TRBJ2-2; 14 nucleotides match TRBD2. After removal of 4 bases from V and 6 bases from J, the junction contained 5 bases not matched to a gene. Germline values: CDR1 SGDLS, CDR2 YYNGEE. The CDR3 covers 16 residues. The CDR3 DNA is TGTGCCAGCAGCCCCCGACTAGCGGGGGGGGCCGGGGAGCTGTTTTTT. It translates to CASSPRLAGGAGELFF.

This clone has more than one count but fewer than ten. This sequence joins TRBV19 and TRBJ1-2, with D uncertain. The germline CDR1 and CDR2 sequences are LNHDA and SQIVND (reference sequence). The V end was cut by 3 bases, the J end by 6 bases, with 8 bases between. This CDR3 region has 12 residues. CDR3 nucleotides: TGTGCCAGTAGTATCCGGGGTGATGGCTACACCTTC. Translated, it gives CASSIRGDGYTF. The full variable domain, its missing parts supplied by reference TRBV19 and TRBJ1-2, is DGGITQSPKYLFRKEGQNVTLSCEQNLNHDAMYWYRQDPGQGLRLIYYSQIVNDFQKGDIAEGYSVSREKKESFPLTVTSAQKNPTAFYLCASSIRGDGYTFGSGTRLTVV.

This clone was seen a handful of times. The chain has TRBV6-1 and TRBJ2-7; either TRBD1 or TRBD2 may fit D (6 bases each). Germline CDR1 is MNHNS and CDR2 is SASEGT. The germline V and J ends were trimmed by 6 bases and 0 bases, with 15 bases remaining between them. This CDR3 has 15 amino acids. CDR3 sequence reads: CASRGGGRGSYEQYV. The CDR3, as DNA: TGTGCCAGCAGAGGAGGGGGGCGCGGCTCCTACGAGCAGTACGTC.

The chain links TRBV11-2 to TRBJ1-4, with a tentative D call TRBD1 (5 bases). V was cut by 2 bases and J by 3 bases, with 10 bases left in between. This CDR3 spans 15 amino acids. CDR1 is SGHAT, CDR2 FQNNGV, per germline. The CDR3 DNA follows: TGTGCCAGCAGCTTATCCGGGACGTCTAATGAAAAACTGTTTTTT. Protein sequence: CASSLSGTSNEKLFF.

There are a few counts of this clone. The chain recombines TRBV6-1 with TRBJ2-3; D is unclear. V shed 6 bases and J shed 2 bases, with 15 bases lying between them. The CDR3 covers 15 residues. The germline V gene has CDR1 MNHNS and CDR2 SASEGT. Here the CDR3 reads CASRVGPGYTDTQYF. CDR3 nucleotide sequence: TGTGCCAGCAGGGTTGGGCCAGGATACACAGATACGCAGTATTTT.

This clone was seen at least ten times. The CDR3 region has the DNA TGTGCCAGCAGCCTCCGGACTAGCGGGAGGGCCACGGGGGAGCTGTTTTTT. Its translation: CASSLRTSGRATGELFF. The chain has TRBV13 and TRBJ2-2, with 15 bases fitting TRBD2. The V segment lost 5 bases and the J segment 8 bases; nucleotides outside the gene matches: 9. Germline V lookup: CDR1 PRHDT, CDR2 FYEKMQ (reference sequence). The CDR3 consists of 17 residues.

The V and J genes are TRBV15 and TRBJ1-2, with D uncertain. There are 16 residues in the CDR3. V was cut by 1 base and J by 6 bases, with 18 bases left in between. CDR1 is LNHNV, CDR2 YYDKDF, per germline (reference sequence). This CDR3 reads CATSRGGRFGADGYTF. CDR3 DNA sequence: TGTGCCACCAGCAGAGGGGGTAGGTTCGGAGCTGATGGCTACACCTTC.

This clone was detected a few times. This sequence joins TRBV30 and TRBJ1-1, with D tentatively TRBD1 (5 bases). Germline V gene sequence: CDR1 GTSNPN, CDR2 SVGIG (reference sequence). The V end was cut by 0 bases, the J end by 0 bases, with 11 bases between. The CDR3 sequence is 15 residues long. CDR3 sequence reads: CAWSVWGSMNTEAFF. CDR3 in DNA: TGTGCCTGGAGTGTGTGGGGCTCGATGAACACTGAAGCTTTCTTT.

This clone was counted ten times or more. The rearrangement links TRBV27 to TRBJ2-1; no firm D call. Per germline, CDR1 MNHEY and CDR2 SMNVEV (reference sequence). The CDR3 loop spans 14 amino acids. V dropped 4 bases and J dropped 5 bases, with 12 bases sitting between them. CDR3 protein: CASSYLGPHNEQFF. The CDR3 nucleotides read TGTGCCAGCAGTTACCTAGGGCCGCACAATGAGCAGTTCTTC.

The CDR3 region has the DNA TGTGCCAGCAGCATTAAGGGCGGGACAGGGATGGATGAGCAGTTCTTC. Residues: CASSIKGGTGMDEQFF. The chain uses TRBV7-6 and TRBJ2-1; 9 nucleotides match TRBD1. This CDR3 has 16 residues. CDR1 and CDR2 from the germline V gene are SGHVS and FNYEAQ. J lost 8 bases, V lost 5 bases, and 13 bases had no gene match.

This clone showed up just a few times. The chain links TRBV10-3 to TRBJ2-7; 7 bases are a match to TRBD1. The CDR3 loop spans 15 amino acids. CDR1 is ENHRY, CDR2 SYGVKD, per germline. The trim removed 10 bases at V and 0 bases at J, leaving 12 bases unmatched. For the CDR3, the DNA is TGTGCCAGCAATGTACAGGGGAGCCTCTCCTACGAGCAGTACTTC. It yields the protein CASNVQGSLSYEQYF.

This clone was observed at least ten times. The J gene is TRBJ2-5, the V gene TRBV9; tentative D call: TRBD2 (6 bases). Trimming removed 0 bases from V and 0 bases from J, with 15 bases in between. The CDR3 covers 17 residues. Germline lookup yields CDR1 SGDLS and CDR2 YYNGEE. DNA for the CDR3: TGTGCCAGCAGCGTAGATGCTCGTAGCGGCTACCAAGAGACCCAGTACTTC. This codes for CASSVDARSGYQETQYF.

The chain joins TRBV15 to TRBJ2-7; TRBD2 is a possible D gene (5 bases). V lost 1 base and J 0 bases, leaving 10 bases between the germline ends. CDR3 size: 15 residues. Germline-derived CDR1 and CDR2 are LNHNV and YYDKDF (reference sequence). In DNA form, the CDR3 reads TGTGCCACCAGCAGAGGAGGGATCAGCTCCTACGAGCAGTACGTC. Translating it yields CATSRGGISSYEQYV.

This clone was counted many times. The V and J genes are TRBV2 and TRBJ2-7, with a possible D match to TRBD1 (6 bases). The CDR3 consists of 11 residues. V was cut by 1 base and J by 11 bases, with 9 bases left in between. CDR1 and CDR2 from the germline V gene are SNHLY and FYNNEI. The CDR3 nucleotides are TGTGCCAGCAGTGAAGGGGCAGGGGAGTACTTC. Residues: CASSEGAGEYF.

The table lists this clone with many counts. The V call is TRBV10-3, the J call TRBJ2-3, with 10 bases fitting TRBD1. CDR1 and CDR2 (germline): ENHRY, SYGVKD. This CDR3 contains 14 residues. V shed 4 bases, J shed 5 bases, and the junction held 3 bases outside the gene matches. The CDR3 spells CAISGQGALDTQYF. As DNA, the CDR3 is TGTGCCATCAGTGGACAGGGGGCCTTAGATACGCAGTATTTT.

The V gene is TRBV4-3, the J gene TRBJ1-1, with 8 bases fitting TRBD1. This CDR3 has 15 amino acids. With 1 base clipped from V and 4 bases from J, the junction kept 5 bases outside the gene matches. Per the germline V gene, CDR1 is LGHNA and CDR2 is YSLEER. In DNA form, the CDR3 reads TGCGCCAGCAGCCAAGGACAGGGGATGAGCACTGAAGCTTTCTTT. It codes for CASSQGQGMSTEAFF.

This chain links TRBV23-1 with TRBJ1-1, with D hard to call. TRBV23-1 is an open reading frame whose function is uncertain. The CDR3 has 13 amino acids. Trimming removed 3 bases at V and 5 bases at J, with 10 bases between. CDR3 in amino acids: CASSHGVRTEAFF. The CDR3 nucleotides read TGCGCCAGCAGTCACGGGGTGAGGACTGAAGCTTTCTTT.

This clone was observed a handful of times. The chain joins TRBV7-2 to TRBJ2-5; TRBD1 or TRBD2 may be the D gene (6 bases each). Trimming removed 1 base from V and 1 base from J, with 16 bases in between. CDR1 is SGHTA and CDR2 is FQGNSA in the germline V gene. This CDR3 has 17 residues. The CDR3 region has the DNA TGTGCCAGCAGCTTAGTCATCGGGGGCCATTCCCAAGAGACCCAGTACTTC. Protein: CASSLVIGGHSQETQYF.